Listed below are T cell receptor beta chains from one sample, sequenced in a study of CD8 T cells in ankylosing spondylitis. Each CDR3 protein is one row after TCRdb ran MiXCR on the 5' RACE reads. The sample yields roughly 670,000 distinct CDR3 sequences, roughly 20% seen once. The sequencing input was blood, either unsorted or a sorted T cell fraction (not recorded which). The receptors come from a male donor with ankylosing spondylitis. The CDR3 runs from the conserved cysteine through the conserved F or W. The order of the fields is V gene, J gene, CDR3 protein.

TRBV12-3/TRBV12-4	TRBJ2-7	CASSRPPGDEQYF
TRBV2	TRBJ2-2	CASSEDATGELFF
TRBV29-1	TRBJ2-1	CSVLPGASYNEQFF
TRBV5-1	TRBJ2-5	CASSAGLAGVPGETQYF
TRBV4-1	TRBJ2-3	CASSQEWGLGTDTQYF
TRBV28	TRBJ2-2	CASSFPTGSNTGELFF
TRBV6-1	TRBJ2-5	CASSERGSKETQYF
TRBV28	TRBJ2-1	CASSSNPNEQFF
TRBV29-1	TRBJ2-5	CSDRGGVETQYF
TRBV29-1	TRBJ2-2	CSLKRAGTGELFF
TRBV3-1	TRBJ2-1	CASSQSAGTSGRASGEQFF
TRBV6-2/TRBV6-3	TRBJ2-1	CASSRAGTGFYNEQFF
TRBV20-1	TRBJ2-7	CSASPTLGLTSSYEQYF